This T cell receptor beta chain was sequenced for a study of T cell repertoires in cytomegalovirus infection. MiXCR was run by TCRdb on the reads, yielding one entry per CDR3 protein. The sample gives approximately 500,000 distinct CDR3 sequences, approximately 10% of which show up once; 10% is in the top ten. This CDR3 has 16 residues. Germline V CDR1 and CDR2: MNHNS, SASEGT. A note on this clonotype: Given a much more abundant clone one base away, this may be a read error.

The rearrangement links TRBV6-1 to TRBJ2-3; 11 nucleotides line up with TRBD1. The sequence came from a human donor in good health (CMV status not recorded). Some clones in this sample may be carry-over from other donors' samples. Sequencing used PBMCs. The CDR3 DNA sequence: TGTGCCAGCACCCTCGGACAGGGGGCTGGTACAGGTACGCAGTATTTT. It translates to CASTLGQGAGTGTQYF.